Detailed here is one T cell receptor (beta chain). The antigen remains undetermined. The protocol was immunoSEQ multiplex PCR, while the TCRdb copy is restricted to in-frame clones and leaves out a portion. The data hold over 85,000 clones, with roughly 86% observed a single time. Germline CDR1 reads WNHNN; CDR2 reads SYGVQD (reference sequence). The ends were cut back, 4 bases at V and 7 bases at J, with 9 bases in the middle. The CDR3 sequence is 12 residues long. These data come from a study of T cell responses to AZD1222 COVID-19 vaccine. Study-wide results and caveats: Every sample of the repertoires postdated the peak T cell response. The sample set comprised mostly white British donors with more females, and clonal diversity was possibly underestimated.

The TCR was taken from an adult who received the AZD1222 COVID-19 vaccine. Sequences were derived from peripheral blood, sampled 28 days after the second AZD1222 dose. The V gene is TRBV10-1, the J gene TRBJ2-3, with a weak D call TRBD1 (6 bases). CDR3 region: CASSVDSHTQYF. CDR3 bases: TGCGCCAGCAGTGTGGACAGCCATACGCAGTATTTT.